The 27 T cell receptor beta chains below all came from one sample that was sequenced in a study of T cell responses to AZD1222 COVID-19 vaccine. The data were produced by immunoSEQ multiplex PCR, yet TCRdb's version contains in-frame clones alone and is incomplete. This sample yields about 60,000 clones, of which about 86% are seen a single time; 16% belongs to the top ten. Sequenced here: peripheral blood, sampled on day 0 of AZD1222 vaccination. These receptors were taken from an adult in good health.

The sample holds one count of this clone. This chain connects TRBV30 to TRBJ2-2; D call uncertain. Trimming took 5 bases from V and 7 from J, leaving 17 bases between them. The CDR3 spans 14 residues. Germline lookup yields CDR1 GTSNPN and CDR2 SVGIG (reference sequence). CDR3 in DNA: TGTGCCTGGGGCGGAAGGGATCCCCACGGGGAGCTGTTTTTT. Amino acid sequence: CAWGGRDPHGELFF.

The chain joins TRBV5-5 to TRBJ2-7, with D unclear. Per germline, CDR1 SGHKS and CDR2 YYEKEE (reference sequence). The V and J ends lost 4 bases and 0 bases respectively, with 8 bases between them. The length of the CDR3 is 13 residues. The CDR3: CASSPGPSYEQYF. CDR3 DNA: TGTGCCAGCAGCCCGGGCCCCTCCTACGAGCAGTACTTC.

The CDR3 protein is CASSPQRDWRMGVDEQYF. CDR3 DNA: TGTGCCAGCAGCCCTCAACGGGACTGGAGGATGGGAGTGGACGAGCAGTACTTC. J is TRBJ2-7 and V is TRBV7-2; TRBD2 is a possible D gene (6 bases). This CDR3 contains 18 residues. V lost 5 bases and J lost 5, with 28 bases in between. Germline V gene sequence: CDR1 SGHTA, CDR2 FQGNSA.

The chain combines TRBV3-1 (or the pseudogene TRBV3-2) with TRBJ2-5; 9 bases agree with TRBD2. This CDR3 has 14 amino acids. In germline, CDR1 is LGHDT, CDR2 YNNKEL (reference sequence). Trimming cost V 5 bases and J 4 bases; bases outside gene matches: 5. The CDR3 nucleotides read TGTGCCAGCAGCTTACGAGCGGGAGGAGAGACCCAGTACTTC. Translation gives CASSLRAGGETQYF.

The V gene is TRBV6-6, the J gene TRBJ1-6, with D possibly TRBD1 on 6 matching bases. Germline V CDR1 and CDR2: MNHNY, SVGAGI (reference sequence). V dropped 4 bases and J dropped 10 bases, with 14 bases sitting between them. This CDR3 comprises 14 residues. This chain's CDR3 is CASSSQGLGSPLHF. The CDR3 DNA is TGTGCCAGCAGTTCCCAGGGGCTAGGATCACCCCTCCACTTT.

This clone has only a few counts. The J gene is TRBJ1-2, the V gene TRBV27; D is uncertain. The V gene lost 6 bases and the J gene lost 5 bases, with 22 bases spanning the gap. Per the germline V gene, CDR1 is MNHEY and CDR2 is SMNVEV (reference sequence). The CDR3 totals 16 residues. The CDR3 loop is CASRPSVERLHYGYTF. The CDR3 DNA reads TGTGCCAGCAGACCGAGCGTAGAGCGGCTCCATTATGGCTACACCTTC.

The chain is built from TRBV5-4 and TRBJ2-2, with 7 positions matching TRBD1. This CDR3 is 19 amino acids long. CDR1 is SGHNT and CDR2 is YYREEE in the germline V gene (reference sequence). V gave up 4 bases and J gave up 0 bases; unmatched junction bases: 15. CDR3 amino acids: CASSPLVGTDFANTGELFF. CDR3 DNA: TGTGCCAGCAGCCCCCTAGTAGGGACAGACTTCGCGAACACCGGGGAGCTGTTTTTT.

The chain is built from TRBV7-8 and TRBJ2-3, with 7 bases identical to TRBD2. The CDR3 is 16 residues long. Losses at the gene ends were 1 base for V and 8 bases for J; bases not matched to a gene: 12. CDR1 SGHVS and CDR2 FQNEAQ come from the germline V gene. CDR3 sequence (DNA): TGTGCCAGCAGCTTAGGGGGCGTGACTAGCCCTGTTACGCAGTATTTT. Encoded protein: CASSLGGVTSPVTQYF.

The chain links TRBV27 to TRBJ2-1, with D possibly matching TRBD1 (6 bases). Germline V gives CDR1 MNHEY, CDR2 SMNVEV (reference sequence). The CDR3 covers 16 residues. Trimming left V 4 bases short and J 4 bases short, with 17 bases between. In nucleotides, the CDR3 is TGTGCCAGCAGTTACGGCAGGGGATGGGGGTACAATGAGCAGTTCTTC. This gives the protein CASSYGRGWGYNEQFF.

The gene calls are TRBV19 and TRBJ2-1; 8 bases are a match to TRBD2. Germline V CDR1 and CDR2: LNHDA, SQIVND (reference sequence). V lost 5 bases to trimming and J lost 1 base; unmatched junction nucleotides: 4. The CDR3 is 15 residues long. The CDR3: CASSLSGSSYNEQFF. CDR3 DNA sequence: TGTGCCAGTAGTCTAAGCGGGAGTTCCTACAATGAGCAGTTCTTC.

The V call is TRBV4-2, the J call TRBJ1-2; possible D gene TRBD1, 6 bases. Germline V lookup: CDR1 LGHNA, CDR2 YNFKEQ. This CDR3 has 14 residues. The V end lost 1 base, the J end lost 3 bases, and 9 bases lay between the germline ends. The CDR3 DNA reads TGTGCCAGCAGCCAAGGGGGGGCTGACTATGGCTACACCTTC. Translating it yields CASSQGGADYGYTF.

This clone has a single count. The V gene is TRBV5-1, the J gene TRBJ2-1; 8 nucleotides line up with TRBD2. The CDR3 is 17 amino acids. The J segment lost 5 bases and the V segment lost 0 bases, leaving 10 bases of the junction unmatched. CDR1 is SGHRS, CDR2 YFSETQ, per germline. The CDR3 sequence: CASSLEGLVSWDNEQFF. Here the CDR3 DNA reads TGCGCCAGCAGCTTGGAGGGACTAGTAAGCTGGGACAATGAGCAGTTCTTC.

V gene TRBV27 combines with J gene TRBJ1-1; D is unclear. V dropped 0 bases and J dropped 8 bases, with 10 bases sitting between them. Germline CDR1 reads MNHEY; CDR2 reads SMNVEV (reference sequence). This CDR3 is built from 13 residues. The CDR3: CASSLSRQREAFF. The CDR3 bases are TGTGCCAGCAGTTTATCAAGACAAAGAGAAGCTTTCTTT.

V is TRBV27 and J is TRBJ1-2; no clear D gene. V shed 10 bases and J shed 2 bases, with 14 bases lying between them. Germline V gene lookup returns CDR1 MNHEY and CDR2 SMNVEV (reference sequence). This CDR3 has 13 residues. The CDR3 coding sequence is TGTGCCACCTCGGGCAGAGGCAACTATGGCTACACCTTC. This encodes CATSGRGNYGYTF.

The chain has TRBV2 and TRBJ2-7; 7 bases are shared with TRBD1. V dropped 1 base and J dropped 7; count of bases not matched to a gene: 7. Germline V lookup: CDR1 SNHLY, CDR2 FYNNEI. CDR3 size: 14 residues. The CDR3 nucleotides read TGTGCCAGCAGTGAAGGTCAGGGGGTGGGTGAGCAGTACTTC. Amino acids: CASSEGQGVGEQYF.

The CDR3: CASSSPRGALSGNTIYF. CDR3 bases: TGTGCCAGCAGCTCGCCCCGGGGCGCCCTCTCTGGAAACACCATATATTTT. V usage is TRBV7-9 and J usage is TRBJ1-3, with TRBD1 as a possible D gene (5 bases). This CDR3 is 17 amino acids long. V dropped 4 bases and J dropped 0 bases, with 16 bases sitting between them. Germline V gene lookup returns CDR1 SEHNR and CDR2 FQNEAQ (reference sequence).

This clone appeared once. J is TRBJ2-7 and V is TRBV7-2; possible D gene TRBD2, 6 bases. This CDR3 spans 17 amino acids. Deletions cut 5 bases from V and 9 bases from J, with 29 bases between. CDR1 is SGHTA and CDR2 is FQGNSA in the germline V gene. The CDR3 loop reads CASSGSGRPGNLYGQYF. As DNA, the CDR3 is TGTGCCAGCAGCGGCTCGGGGAGGCCAGGCAACCTCTATGGGCAGTACTTC.

This clone has just one count. This chain links TRBV30 with TRBJ2-5; D remains unclear. The CDR3 sequence is 14 residues long. Trimming took off 5 bases at V and 8 bases at J, with 21 bases between the two ends. Per the germline V gene, CDR1 is GTSNPN and CDR2 is SVGIG (reference sequence). This CDR3 reads CAWETGLESRTQYF. Here the CDR3 DNA reads TGTGCCTGGGAAACGGGTTTAGAGTCAAGAACCCAGTACTTC.

This clone came up once. The V gene is TRBV4-2, the J gene TRBJ2-7; D remains unclear. Looked up from germline, CDR1 is LGHNA and CDR2 is YNFKEQ. The CDR3 extends over 15 amino acids. The ends were cut back, 3 bases at V and 2 bases at J, with 14 bases in the middle. The CDR3 coding sequence is TGTGCCAGCAGCCATGAGTGGGCCAATGCCTACGAGCAGTACTTC. This encodes CASSHEWANAYEQYF.

The gene calls are TRBV28 and TRBJ1-1; 7 bases match TRBD1. J was trimmed by 0 bases and V by 5 bases; bases with no gene match: 6. Germline CDR1 and CDR2: MDHEN and SYDVKM. This CDR3 has 15 residues. This CDR3 is CASSPTGDMNTEAFF. As DNA, the CDR3 is TGTGCCAGCAGTCCTACAGGGGACATGAACACTGAAGCTTTCTTT.

This clone has a handful of counts. The chain joins TRBV3-1 (or the pseudogene TRBV3-2) to TRBJ2-4, with D possibly matching TRBD2 (6 bases). Trimming removed 5 bases from V and 0 bases from J, with 14 bases in between. The CDR3 extends over 16 amino acids. Looked up from germline, CDR1 is LGHDT and CDR2 is YNNKEL (reference sequence). CDR3 region: CASSWTGALAKNIQYF. CDR3 bases: TGTGCCAGCAGCTGGACGGGAGCGCTAGCCAAAAACATTCAGTACTTC.

The V and J genes are TRBV4-3 and TRBJ1-1; D unclear. Germline CDR1 is LGHNA and CDR2 is YSLEER. The CDR3 is made up of 13 amino acids. Trimming took off 2 bases at V and 3 bases at J, with 7 bases between the two ends. The CDR3 region has the DNA TGCGCCAGCAGCCAAAGAACTGACACTGAAGCTTTCTTT. It specifies CASSQRTDTEAFF.

The V call is TRBV6-2 or TRBV6-3, the J call TRBJ2-7, with 12 bases matching TRBD2. The CDR3 totals 18 residues. Germline loops: CDR1 MNHEY, CDR2 SVGEGT. Unmatched junction bases numbered 8, after V lost 2 bases and J lost 0 bases. CDR3 amino acids: CASSYTWTSGTPSYEQYF. The CDR3, as DNA: TGTGCCAGCAGTTACACCTGGACTAGCGGGACCCCCTCCTACGAGCAGTACTTC.

For the CDR3, the DNA is TGTGCCAGCAGCTTCACCGGGACAGATACCAATACGCAGTATTTT. Translated: CASSFTGTDTNTQYF. V and J are TRBV7-8 and TRBJ2-3; 7 positions agree with TRBD1. Trimming took 3 bases from V and 7 from J; bases not matched to a gene: 10. Germline loops: CDR1 SGHVS, CDR2 FQNEAQ. This CDR3 spans 15 amino acids.

The V call is TRBV10-3, the J call TRBJ2-3; TRBD1 matches 8 bases. The CDR3 runs to 16 residues. V shed 0 bases and J 1 base; nucleotides not matched to a gene: 3. Germline V gene data show CDR1 as ENHRY and CDR2 as SYGVKD. The CDR3 spells CAISESPGQGTDTQYF. CDR3 nucleotides: TGTGCCATCAGTGAGTCGCCGGGACAGGGCACAGATACGCAGTATTTT.

The rearrangement joins TRBV7-3 to TRBJ1-5, with no clear D. The V gene's germline CDR1 is SGHTA and CDR2 FQGTGA. Trimming left V 2 bases short and J 3 bases short, with 17 bases between. This CDR3 is 17 amino acids long. The CDR3 here is CASSLGSGRYLNQPQHF. The CDR3 DNA is TGTGCCAGCAGCTTAGGAAGTGGGCGATACCTCAATCAGCCCCAGCATTTT. The whole variable domain, remainder taken from reference TRBV7-3 and TRBJ1-5, is GAGVSQTPSNKVTEKGKYVELRCDPISGHTALYWYRQSLGQGPEFLIYFQGTGAADDSGLPNDRFFAVRPEGSVSTLKIQRTERGDSAVYLCASSLGSGRYLNQPQHFGDGTRLSIL.

The chain uses TRBV19 and TRBJ2-7; TRBD2 aligns across 9 bases. This CDR3 has 17 amino acids. Germline CDR1 reads LNHDA; CDR2 reads SQIVND (reference sequence). The V and J ends lost 1 base and 1 base, in that order; junction bases with no gene match: 8. This CDR3 is CASSIGLAASISYEQYF. CDR3 in DNA: TGTGCCAGTAGTATAGGACTAGCGGCCTCAATTTCCTACGAGCAGTACTTC.